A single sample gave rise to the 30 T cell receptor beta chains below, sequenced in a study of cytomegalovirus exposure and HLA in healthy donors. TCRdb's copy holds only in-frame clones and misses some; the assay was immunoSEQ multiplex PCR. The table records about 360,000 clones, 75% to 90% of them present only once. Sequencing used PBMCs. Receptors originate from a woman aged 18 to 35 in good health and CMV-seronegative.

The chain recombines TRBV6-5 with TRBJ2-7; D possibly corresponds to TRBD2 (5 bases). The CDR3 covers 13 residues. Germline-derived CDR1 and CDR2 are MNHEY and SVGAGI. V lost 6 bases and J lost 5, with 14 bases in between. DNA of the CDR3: TGTGCCAGCAGCCTCAGCCGGAGGAACGAGCAGTACTTC. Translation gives CASSLSRRNEQYF.

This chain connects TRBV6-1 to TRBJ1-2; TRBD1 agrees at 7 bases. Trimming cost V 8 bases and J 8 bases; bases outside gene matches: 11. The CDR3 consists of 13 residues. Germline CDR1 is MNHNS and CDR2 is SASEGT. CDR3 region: CASRNQGGAGYTF. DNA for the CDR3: TGTGCCAGCCGTAACCAGGGGGGTGCGGGCTACACCTTC.

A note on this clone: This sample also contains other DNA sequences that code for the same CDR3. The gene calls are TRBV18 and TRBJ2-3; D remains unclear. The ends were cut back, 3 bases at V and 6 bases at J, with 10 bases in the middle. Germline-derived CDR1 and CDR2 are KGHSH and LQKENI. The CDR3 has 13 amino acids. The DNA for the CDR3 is TGTGCCAGCTCACCTCGAGCCACGGATACGCAGTATTTT. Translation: CASSPRATDTQYF.

The CDR3 DNA sequence: TGTGCCAGCTCCGGGACTAGCGGGGGACGCACAGATACGCAGTATTTT. It is translated as CASSGTSGGRTDTQYF. The genes are TRBV13 and TRBJ2-3; 14 bases map to TRBD2. V shed 8 bases, J shed 1 base, and the junction held 5 bases outside the gene matches. This CDR3 contains 16 residues. Germline CDR1 is PRHDT and CDR2 is FYEKMQ (reference sequence). Based on the CDR3 plus reference TRBV13 and TRBJ2-3, the full variable domain is AAGVIQSPRHLIKEKRETATLKCYPIPRHDTVYWYQQGPGQDPQFLISFYEKMQSDKGSIPDRFSAQQFSDYHSELNMSSLELGDSALYFCASSGTSGGRTDTQYFGPGTRLTVL.

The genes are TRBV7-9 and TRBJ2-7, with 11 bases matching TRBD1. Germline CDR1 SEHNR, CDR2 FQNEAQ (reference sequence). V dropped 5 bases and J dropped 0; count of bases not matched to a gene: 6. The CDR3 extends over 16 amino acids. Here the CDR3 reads CASSPGTGGYSYEQYF. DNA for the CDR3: TGTGCCAGCAGCCCCGGGACAGGGGGTTACTCCTACGAGCAGTACTTC.

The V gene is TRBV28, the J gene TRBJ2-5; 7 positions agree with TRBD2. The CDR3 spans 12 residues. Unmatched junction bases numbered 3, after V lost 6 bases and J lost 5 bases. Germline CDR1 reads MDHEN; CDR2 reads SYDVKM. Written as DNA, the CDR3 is TGTGCCAGCAGGTTCGGGGGGGAGACCCAGTACTTC. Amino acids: CASRFGGETQYF.

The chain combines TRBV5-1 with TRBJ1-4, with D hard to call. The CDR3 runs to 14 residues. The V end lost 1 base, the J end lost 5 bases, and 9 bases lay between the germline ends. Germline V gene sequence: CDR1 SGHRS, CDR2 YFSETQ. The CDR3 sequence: CASSLRQRNEKLFF. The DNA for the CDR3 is TGCGCCAGCAGCTTGAGGCAGCGAAATGAAAAACTGTTTTTT. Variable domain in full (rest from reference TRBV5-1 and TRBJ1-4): KAGVTQTPRYLIKTRGQQVTLSCSPISGHRSVSWYQQTPGQGLQFLFEYFSETQRNKGNFPGRFSGRQFSNSRSEMNVSTLELGDSALYLCASSLRQRNEKLFFGSGTQLSVL.

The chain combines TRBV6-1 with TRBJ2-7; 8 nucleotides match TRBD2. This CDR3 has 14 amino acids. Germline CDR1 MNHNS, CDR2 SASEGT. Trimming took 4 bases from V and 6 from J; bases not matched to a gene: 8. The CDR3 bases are TGTGCCAGCAGTGCCCTAGCGGGCACCTCCGAGCAGTACTTC. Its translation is CASSALAGTSEQYF.

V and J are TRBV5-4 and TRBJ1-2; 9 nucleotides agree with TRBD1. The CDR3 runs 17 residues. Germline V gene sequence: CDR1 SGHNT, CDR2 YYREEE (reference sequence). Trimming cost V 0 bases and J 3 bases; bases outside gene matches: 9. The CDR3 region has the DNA TGTGCCAGCAGCTTGGGAACCGGGACAGGGTTCGACTATGGCTACACCTTC. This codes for CASSLGTGTGFDYGYTF. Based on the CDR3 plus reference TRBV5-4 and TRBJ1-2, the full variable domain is ETGVTQSPTHLIKTRGQQVTLRCSSQSGHNTVSWYQQALGQGPQFIFQYYREEENGRGNFPPRFSGLQFPNYSSELNVNALELDDSALYLCASSLGTGTGFDYGYTFGSGTRLTVV.

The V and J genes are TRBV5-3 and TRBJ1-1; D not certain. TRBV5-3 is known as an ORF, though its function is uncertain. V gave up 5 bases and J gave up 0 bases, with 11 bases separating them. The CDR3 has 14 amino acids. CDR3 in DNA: TGTGCCAGAAGGGAGGGAATGATGAACACTGAAGCTTTCTTT. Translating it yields CARREGMMNTEAFF.

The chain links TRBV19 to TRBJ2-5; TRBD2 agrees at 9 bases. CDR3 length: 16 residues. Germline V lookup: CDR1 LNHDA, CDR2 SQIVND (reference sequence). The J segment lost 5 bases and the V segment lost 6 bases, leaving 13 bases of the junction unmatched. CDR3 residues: CASSPSGGRAGETQYF. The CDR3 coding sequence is TGTGCCAGTAGCCCATCGGGCGGGAGGGCCGGCGAGACCCAGTACTTC.

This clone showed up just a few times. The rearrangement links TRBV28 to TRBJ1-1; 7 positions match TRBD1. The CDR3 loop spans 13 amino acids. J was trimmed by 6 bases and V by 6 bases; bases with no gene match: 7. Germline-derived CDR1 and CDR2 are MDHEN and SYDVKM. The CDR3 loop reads CASSLGGSSEAFF. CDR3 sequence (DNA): TGTGCCAGCAGCCTAGGGGGCAGCTCTGAAGCTTTCTTT.

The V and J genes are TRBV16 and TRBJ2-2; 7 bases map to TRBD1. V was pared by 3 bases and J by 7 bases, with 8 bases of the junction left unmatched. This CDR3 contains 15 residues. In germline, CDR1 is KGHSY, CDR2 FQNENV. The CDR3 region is CASSHDRVGDGELFF. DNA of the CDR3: TGTGCCAGCAGCCACGACAGGGTAGGAGACGGGGAGCTGTTTTTT. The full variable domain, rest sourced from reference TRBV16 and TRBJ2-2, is GEEVAQTPKHLVRGEGQKAKLYCAPIKGHSYVFWYQQVLKNEFKFLISFQNENVFDETGMPKERFSAKCLPNSPCSLEIQATKLEDSAVYFCASSHDRVGDGELFFGEGSRLTVL.

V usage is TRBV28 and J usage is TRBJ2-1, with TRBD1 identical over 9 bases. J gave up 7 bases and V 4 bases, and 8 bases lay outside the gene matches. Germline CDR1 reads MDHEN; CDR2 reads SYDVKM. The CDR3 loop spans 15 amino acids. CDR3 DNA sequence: TGTGCCAGCAGTTCCCTCGGGACAGGGTTGAATGAGCAGTTCTTC. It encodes CASSSLGTGLNEQFF.

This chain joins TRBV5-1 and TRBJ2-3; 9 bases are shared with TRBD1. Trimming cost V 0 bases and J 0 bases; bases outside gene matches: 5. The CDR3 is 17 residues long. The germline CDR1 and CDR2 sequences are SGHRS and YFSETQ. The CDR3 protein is CASSLVAQGASTDTQYF. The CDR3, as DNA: TGCGCCAGCAGCTTGGTCGCACAGGGGGCCAGCACAGATACGCAGTATTTT. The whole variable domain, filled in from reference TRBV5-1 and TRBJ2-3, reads KAGVTQTPRYLIKTRGQQVTLSCSPISGHRSVSWYQQTPGQGLQFLFEYFSETQRNKGNFPGRFSGRQFSNSRSEMNVSTLELGDSALYLCASSLVAQGASTDTQYFGPGTRLTVL.

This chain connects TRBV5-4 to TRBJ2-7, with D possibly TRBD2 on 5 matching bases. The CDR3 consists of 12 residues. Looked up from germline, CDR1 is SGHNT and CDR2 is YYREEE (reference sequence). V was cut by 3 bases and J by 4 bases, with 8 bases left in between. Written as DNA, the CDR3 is TGTGCCAGCAGCTCCGGAGGTTACGAGCAGTACTTC. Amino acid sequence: CASSSGGYEQYF.

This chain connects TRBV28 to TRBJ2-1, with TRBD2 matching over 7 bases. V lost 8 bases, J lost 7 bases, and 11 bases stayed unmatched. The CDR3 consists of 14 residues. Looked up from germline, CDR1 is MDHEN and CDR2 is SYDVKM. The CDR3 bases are TGTGCCAGCGGTGGTAGTGGGCGGGGGAATGAGCAGTTCTTC. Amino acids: CASGGSGRGNEQFF.

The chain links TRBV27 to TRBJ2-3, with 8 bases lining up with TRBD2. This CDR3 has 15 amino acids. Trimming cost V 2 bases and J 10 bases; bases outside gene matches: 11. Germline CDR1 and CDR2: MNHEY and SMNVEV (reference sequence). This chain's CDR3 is CASSLPPRLATSQYF. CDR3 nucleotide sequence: TGTGCCAGCAGTTTACCCCCTCGACTAGCGACATCGCAGTATTTT.

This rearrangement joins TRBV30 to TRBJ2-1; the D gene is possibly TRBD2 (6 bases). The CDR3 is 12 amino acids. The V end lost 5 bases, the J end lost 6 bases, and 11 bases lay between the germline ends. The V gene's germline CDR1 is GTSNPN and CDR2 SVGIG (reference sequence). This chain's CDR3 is CAWGTPLNEQFF. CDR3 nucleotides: TGTGCCTGGGGGACTCCCCTCAATGAGCAGTTCTTC.

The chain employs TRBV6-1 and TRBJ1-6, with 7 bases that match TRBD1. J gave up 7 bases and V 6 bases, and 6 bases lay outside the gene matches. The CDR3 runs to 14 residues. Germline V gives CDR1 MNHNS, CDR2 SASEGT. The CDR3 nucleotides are TGTGCCAGCAGCGAGGGGACAGCCAATTCACCCCTCCACTTT. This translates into CASSEGTANSPLHF.

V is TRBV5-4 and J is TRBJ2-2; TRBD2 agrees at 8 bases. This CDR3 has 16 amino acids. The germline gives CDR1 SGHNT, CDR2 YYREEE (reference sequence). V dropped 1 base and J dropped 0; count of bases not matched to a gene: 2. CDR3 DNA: TGTGCCAGCAGCTTGATACTAGCGGCGAACACCGGGGAGCTGTTTTTT. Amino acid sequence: CASSLILAANTGELFF.

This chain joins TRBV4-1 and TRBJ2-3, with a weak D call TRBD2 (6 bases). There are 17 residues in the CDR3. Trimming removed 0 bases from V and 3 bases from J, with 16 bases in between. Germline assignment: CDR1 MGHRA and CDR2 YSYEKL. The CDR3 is CASSQDSGRPYTDTQYF. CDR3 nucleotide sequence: TGCGCCAGCAGCCAAGATTCGGGGAGGCCTTATACAGATACGCAGTATTTT.

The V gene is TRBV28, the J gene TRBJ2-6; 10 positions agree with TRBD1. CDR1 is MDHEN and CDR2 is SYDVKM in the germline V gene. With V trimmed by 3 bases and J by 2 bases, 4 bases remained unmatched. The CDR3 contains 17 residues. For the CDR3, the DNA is TGTGCCAGCAGTTTGGACAGGGGGGTACCTGGGGCCAACGTCCTGACTTTC. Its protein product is CASSLDRGVPGANVLTF.

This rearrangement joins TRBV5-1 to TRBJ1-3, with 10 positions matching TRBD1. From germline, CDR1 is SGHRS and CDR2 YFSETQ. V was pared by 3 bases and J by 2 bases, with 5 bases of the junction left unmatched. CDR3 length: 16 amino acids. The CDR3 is CASSYRQGAAGNTIYF. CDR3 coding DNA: TGCGCCAGCAGCTACCGACAGGGGGCCGCTGGAAACACCATATATTTT.

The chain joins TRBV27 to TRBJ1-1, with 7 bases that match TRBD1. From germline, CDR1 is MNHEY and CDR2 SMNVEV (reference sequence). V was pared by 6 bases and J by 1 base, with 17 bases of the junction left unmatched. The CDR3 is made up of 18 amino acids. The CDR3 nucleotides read TGTGCCAGCAGCGGTAAAAACCAACAGGGGACAACGAACACTGAAGCTTTCTTT. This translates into CASSGKNQQGTTNTEAFF.

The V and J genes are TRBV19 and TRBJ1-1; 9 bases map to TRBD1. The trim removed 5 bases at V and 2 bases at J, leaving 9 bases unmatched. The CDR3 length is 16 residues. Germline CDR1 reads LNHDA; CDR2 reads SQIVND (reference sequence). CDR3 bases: TGTGCCAGTAGTTCCCACTCGGACAGGGGTAACACTGAAGCTTTCTTT. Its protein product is CASSSHSDRGNTEAFF. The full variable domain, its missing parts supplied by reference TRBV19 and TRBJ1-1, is DGGITQSPKYLFRKEGQNVTLSCEQNLNHDAMYWYRQDPGQGLRLIYYSQIVNDFQKGDIAEGYSVSREKKESFPLTVTSAQKNPTAFYLCASSSHSDRGNTEAFFGQGTRLTVV.

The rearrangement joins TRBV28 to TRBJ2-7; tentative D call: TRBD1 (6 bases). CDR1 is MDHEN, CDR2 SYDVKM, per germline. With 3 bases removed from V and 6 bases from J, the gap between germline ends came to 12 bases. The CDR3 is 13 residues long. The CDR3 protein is CASSFMGAVEQYF. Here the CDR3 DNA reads TGTGCCAGCAGTTTTATGGGGGCGGTCGAGCAGTACTTC.

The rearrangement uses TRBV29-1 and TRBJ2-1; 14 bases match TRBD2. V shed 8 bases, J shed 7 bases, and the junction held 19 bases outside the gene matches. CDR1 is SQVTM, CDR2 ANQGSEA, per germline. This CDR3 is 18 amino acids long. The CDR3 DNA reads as TGCAGCACCCGTCCAGTCGTAACCGGGACTAGCGGGAGAAATGAGCAGTTCTTC. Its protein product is CSTRPVVTGTSGRNEQFF.

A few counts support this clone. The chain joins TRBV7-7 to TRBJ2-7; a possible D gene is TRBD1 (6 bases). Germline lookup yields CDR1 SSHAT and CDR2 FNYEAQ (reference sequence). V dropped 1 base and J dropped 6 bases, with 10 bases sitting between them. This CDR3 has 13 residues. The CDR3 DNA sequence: TGTGCCAGCAGCTTAGACAGGGCGTCCGAGCAGTACTTC. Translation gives CASSLDRASEQYF.

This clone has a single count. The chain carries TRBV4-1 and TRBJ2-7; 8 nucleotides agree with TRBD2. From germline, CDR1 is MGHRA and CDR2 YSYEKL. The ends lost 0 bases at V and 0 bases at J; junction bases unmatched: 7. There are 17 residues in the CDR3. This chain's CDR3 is CASSQESAGVSSYEQYF. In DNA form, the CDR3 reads TGCGCCAGCAGCCAAGAGTCAGCGGGGGTCTCCTCCTACGAGCAGTACTTC.